This T cell receptor (beta chain) was identified in a study of blood T cell repertoires in COVID-19 (dated by TCRdb to about 2020). With regard to the full study: Samples covering the acute and convalescent phases of COVID-19 were provided by collaborators in the United States, Italy and Spain. The prospective study material was composed of cDNA or gDNA derived from T cells, B-cell-depleted T cells, or PBMCs. Subjects who had been exposed to COVID-19, were actively infected with it, or had recovered from it provided the deeply sampled blood TCRbeta repertoires that made up the dataset. The repertoires were made available in a free public database intended to serve as a resource for research on the immune response to SARS-CoV-2. Samples came from the ongoing ImmuneRACE study (first 160 participants) plus 1,254 subjects from 6 global collaborators. Nearly every sample came with metadata listing a de-identified subject ID, COVID-19 status, age in years and sex. Where available, HLA class I and class II types were taken from metadata supplied by the sample provider and were not determined by assay-based typing.

TCRbeta CDR3 regions were amplified from genomic DNA using the immunoSEQ Assay, a bias-controlled multiplex PCR. The study's own analysis went as follows. Nucleated cell counts per sample were estimated from amplification of reference gene primers within the assay. Sequence reads were collapsed and filtered to measure the absolute abundance of every unique TCRbeta CDR3 rearrangement. For each sample, productive Simpson clonality was calculated as the square root of Simpson's diversity index over productive rearrangements. TCRdb limited this immuneACCESS table to in-frame rearrangements with V and J called. A share of clones is missing; checked studies link under half to unresolved V genes, and the rest is unexplained. Clonal size and the V and J genes are those of that table, whereas D and trimming came from the DNA. Here the sample has approximately 170,000 clones; roughly 77% occur a single time. The top ten constitute approximately 10% of the sample.

Here is what the overall study found, with its caveats: How much clinical and demographic metadata was included differed by source and by participant, and the metadata was provided uncurated.

Whole blood was collected in K2EDTA tubes by collaborating institutions according to the institutions' own protocols. For TCRbeta analysis, collaborator samples were shipped as frozen whole blood, as isolated PBMCs, or as DNA extracted from either sample type. At the junction V is shortened by 5 bases and J by 0 bases, with 11 bases in between. Inclusive of the bounding cysteine and phenylalanine, the CDR3 is 15 residues long. The CDR3 DNA has 45 bases and is translated from base 1. The germline V gene (reference sequence) provides CDR1 MNHEY and CDR2 SMNVEV. Points on this clone: The specificity of this receptor is unknown. No base quality information exists; no much larger clone differs at one position.

Sequencing was done on a sample of peripheral blood. This sequence originates from a human donor in a cohort sampled during active COVID-19. The chain uses TRBV27 and TRBJ1-3, with a tentative D gene TRBD1 over 6 matching bases. This receptor has the CDR3 CASSLRQASGNTIYF. The bases are TGTGCCAGCAGTCTACGACAGGCCTCTGGAAACACCATATATTTT.